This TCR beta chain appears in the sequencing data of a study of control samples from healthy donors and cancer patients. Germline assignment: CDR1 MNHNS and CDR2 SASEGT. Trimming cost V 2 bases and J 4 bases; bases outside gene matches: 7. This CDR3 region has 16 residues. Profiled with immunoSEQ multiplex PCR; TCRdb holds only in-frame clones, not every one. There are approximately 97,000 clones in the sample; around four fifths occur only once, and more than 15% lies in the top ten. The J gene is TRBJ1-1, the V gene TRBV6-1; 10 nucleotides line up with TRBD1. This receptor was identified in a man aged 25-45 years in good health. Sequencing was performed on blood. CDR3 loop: CASSELAGTGVTEAFF. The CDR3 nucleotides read TGTGCCAGCAGTGAATTGGCCGGGACAGGGGTCACTGAAGCTTTCTTT.